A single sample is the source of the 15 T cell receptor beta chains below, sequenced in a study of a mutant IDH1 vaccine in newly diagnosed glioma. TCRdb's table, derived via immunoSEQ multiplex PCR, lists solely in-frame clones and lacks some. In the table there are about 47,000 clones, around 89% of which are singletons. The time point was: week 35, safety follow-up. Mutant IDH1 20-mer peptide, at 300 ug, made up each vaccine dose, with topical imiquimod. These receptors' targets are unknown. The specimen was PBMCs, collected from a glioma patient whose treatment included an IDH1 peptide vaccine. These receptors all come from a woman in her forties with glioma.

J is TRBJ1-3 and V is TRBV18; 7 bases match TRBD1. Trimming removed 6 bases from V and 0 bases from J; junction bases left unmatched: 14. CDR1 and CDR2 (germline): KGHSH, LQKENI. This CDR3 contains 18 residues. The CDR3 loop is CASSPNRQGRSSGNTIYF. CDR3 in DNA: TGTGCCAGCTCTCCCAATCGACAGGGCCGATCCTCTGGAAACACCATATATTTT. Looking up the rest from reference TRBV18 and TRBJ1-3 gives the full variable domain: NAGVMQNPRHLVRRRGQEARLRCSPMKGHSHVYWYRQLPEEGLKFMVYLQKENIIDESGMPKERFSAEFPKEGPSILRIQQVVRGDSAAYFCASSPNRQGRSSGNTIYFGEGSWLTVV.

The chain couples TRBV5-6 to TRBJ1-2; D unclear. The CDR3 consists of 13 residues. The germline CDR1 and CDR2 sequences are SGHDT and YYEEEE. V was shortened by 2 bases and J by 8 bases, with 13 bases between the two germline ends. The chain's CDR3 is CASSLLSGVGYTF. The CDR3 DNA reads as TGTGCCAGCAGCTTACTGTCGGGAGTGGGCTACACCTTC.

For the CDR3, the DNA is TGTGCCAGCAGCTTAGCGCTGGGATATAGCAATCAGCCCCAGCATTTT. It translates to CASSLALGYSNQPQHF. The V gene is TRBV7-2, the J gene TRBJ1-5; D is unclear. The V and J ends lost 0 bases and 0 bases respectively, with 9 bases between them. The CDR3 is 16 residues long. Germline V gives CDR1 SGHTA, CDR2 FQGNSA.

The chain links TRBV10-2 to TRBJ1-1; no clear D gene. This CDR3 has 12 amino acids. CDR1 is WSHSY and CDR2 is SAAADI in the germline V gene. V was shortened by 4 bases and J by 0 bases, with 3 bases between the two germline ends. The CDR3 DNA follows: TGCGCCAGCAGTGGACTGAACACTGAAGCTTTCTTT. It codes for CASSGLNTEAFF.

The CDR3 sequence: CASRNPTSGRRTGELFF. CDR3 DNA: TGCGCCAGCAGAAACCCGACTAGCGGGAGAAGAACCGGGGAGCTGTTTTTT. The chain uses TRBV4-1 and TRBJ2-2; 12 positions agree with TRBD2. The CDR3 consists of 17 residues. Per germline, CDR1 MGHRA and CDR2 YSYEKL. Losses at the gene ends were 6 bases for V and 5 bases for J; bases not matched to a gene: 10.

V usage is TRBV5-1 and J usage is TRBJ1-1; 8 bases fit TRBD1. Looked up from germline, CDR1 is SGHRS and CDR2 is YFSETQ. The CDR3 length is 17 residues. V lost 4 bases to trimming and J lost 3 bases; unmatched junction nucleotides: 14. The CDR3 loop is CASSPRRTGTGHTEAFF. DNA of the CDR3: TGCGCCAGCAGCCCAAGACGAACCGGGACAGGACACACTGAAGCTTTCTTT.

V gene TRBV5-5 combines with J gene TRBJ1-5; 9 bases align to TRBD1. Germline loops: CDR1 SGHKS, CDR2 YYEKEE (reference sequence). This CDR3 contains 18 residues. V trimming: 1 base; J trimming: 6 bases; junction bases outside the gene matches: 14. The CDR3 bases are TGTGCCAGCAGCTTGCTCCGAACCGGGACAGGGTATAGTCAGCCCCAGCATTTT. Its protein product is CASSLLRTGTGYSQPQHF.

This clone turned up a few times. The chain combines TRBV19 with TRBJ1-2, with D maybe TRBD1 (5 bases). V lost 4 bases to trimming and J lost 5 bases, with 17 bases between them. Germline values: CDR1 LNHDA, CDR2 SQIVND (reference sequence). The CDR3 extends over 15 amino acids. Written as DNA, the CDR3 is TGTGCCAGTAGTACCGCCCCCGGGGGAGGGTATGGCTACACCTTC. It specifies CASSTAPGGGYGYTF.

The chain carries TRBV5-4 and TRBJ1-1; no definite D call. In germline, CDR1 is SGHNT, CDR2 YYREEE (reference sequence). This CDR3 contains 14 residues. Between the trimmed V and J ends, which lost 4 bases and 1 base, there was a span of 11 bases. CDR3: CASSRDRGNTEAFF. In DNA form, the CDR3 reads TGTGCCAGCAGCCGCGACCGGGGGAACACTGAAGCTTTCTTT.

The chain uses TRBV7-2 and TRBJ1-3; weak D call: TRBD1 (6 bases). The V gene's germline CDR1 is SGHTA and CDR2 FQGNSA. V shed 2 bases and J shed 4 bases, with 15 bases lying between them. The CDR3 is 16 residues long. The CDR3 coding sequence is TGTGCCAGCAGCTTAAGCGTCGGGGGGCTCGGAAACACCATATATTTT. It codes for CASSLSVGGLGNTIYF.

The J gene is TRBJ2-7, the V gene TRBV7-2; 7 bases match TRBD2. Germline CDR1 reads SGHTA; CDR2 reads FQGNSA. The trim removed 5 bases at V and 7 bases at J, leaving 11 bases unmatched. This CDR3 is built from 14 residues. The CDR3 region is CASSKAGLREEQYF. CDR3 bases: TGTGCCAGCAGCAAGGCAGGGTTGCGGGAGGAGCAGTACTTC.

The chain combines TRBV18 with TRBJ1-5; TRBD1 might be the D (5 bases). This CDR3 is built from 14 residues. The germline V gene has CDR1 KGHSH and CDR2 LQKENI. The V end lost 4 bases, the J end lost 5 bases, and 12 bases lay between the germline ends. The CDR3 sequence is CASSLVIGDQPQHF. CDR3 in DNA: TGTGCCAGCTCACTGGTGATAGGGGATCAGCCCCAGCATTTT.

CDR3 protein: CASNSALSGYGYTF. The CDR3 DNA reads TGTGCCAGTAATAGTGCACTGAGCGGCTATGGCTACACCTTC. The rearrangement links TRBV19 to TRBJ1-2; D not certain. Germline CDR1 and CDR2: LNHDA and SQIVND (reference sequence). V dropped 7 bases and J dropped 4 bases, with 16 bases sitting between them. The CDR3 runs to 14 residues.

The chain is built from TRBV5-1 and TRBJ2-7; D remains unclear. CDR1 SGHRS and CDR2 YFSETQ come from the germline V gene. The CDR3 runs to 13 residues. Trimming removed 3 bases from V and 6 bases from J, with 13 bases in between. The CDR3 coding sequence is TGCGCCAGCAGCTCCCCCGGCGCCCGCGAGCAGTACTTC. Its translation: CASSSPGAREQYF. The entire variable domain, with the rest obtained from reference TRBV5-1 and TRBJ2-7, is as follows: KAGVTQTPRYLIKTRGQQVTLSCSPISGHRSVSWYQQTPGQGLQFLFEYFSETQRNKGNFPGRFSGRQFSNSRSEMNVSTLELGDSALYLCASSSPGAREQYFGPGTRLTVT.

This CDR3 is CASRLGGRGAEAFF. CDR3 DNA sequence: TGTGCCAGCAGACTAGGAGGCAGGGGCGCTGAAGCTTTCTTT. The J gene is TRBJ1-1, the V gene TRBV7-9; a possible D gene is TRBD1 (6 bases). The V gene's germline CDR1 is SEHNR and CDR2 FQNEAQ (reference sequence). V lost 6 bases, J lost 6 bases, and 17 bases lay in between. The CDR3 runs 14 residues.